These 27 T cell receptor beta chains were sequenced from one sample in a study of OX40 agonist ivuxolimab in advanced cancers. The method was the immunoSEQ multiplex PCR assay. Not all clones reach the TCRdb copy of this immuneACCESS table, which keeps in-frame sequences only. Checked studies attribute under half of the gap to unresolved V genes and leave the rest unexplained. For this sample there are roughly 81,000 clones; around 85% appear just once. The ten largest clones add up to around 5.5% of the sample. Sequences were derived from CD4+ or CD8+ T cells sorted from blood, sampled in a trial of the OX40 agonist ivuxolimab. Receptors originate from an adult with an advanced solid tumor such as melanoma, head and neck, liver or kidney cancer.

This clone was counted a single time. The chain recombines TRBV19 with TRBJ1-1; perhaps TRBD1 as D (5 bases). Germline V gene lookup returns CDR1 LNHDA and CDR2 SQIVND (reference sequence). The CDR3 is 13 amino acids. Trimming cost V 6 bases and J 1 base, with 9 bases left between them. The chain's CDR3 is CASRQDRNTEAFF. CDR3 DNA sequence: TGTGCCAGTAGACAAGACAGGAACACTGAAGCTTTCTTT.

This clone was seen more than once but under ten times. V gene TRBV2 combines with J gene TRBJ2-7; D might be TRBD1 (6 bases). The germline V gene has CDR1 SNHLY and CDR2 FYNNEI. Trimming took off 3 bases at V and 0 bases at J, with 15 bases between the two ends. The CDR3 length is 16 residues. CDR3 in amino acids: CASSDPDRLSSYEQYF. DNA of the CDR3: TGTGCCAGCAGTGATCCTGACAGGTTAAGCTCCTACGAGCAGTACTTC. The whole variable domain, remainder taken from reference TRBV2 and TRBJ2-7, is EPEVTQTPSHQVTQMGQEVILRCVPISNHLYFYWYRQILGQKVEFLVSFYNNEISEKSEIFDDQFSVERPDGSNFTLKIRSTKLEDSAMYFCASSDPDRLSSYEQYFGPGTRLTVT.

The DNA of the CDR3 is TGTGCCAGCAGCAAACAGACAGGGGTCGGTGGCTACACCTTC. It codes for CASSKQTGVGGYTF. The chain combines TRBV21-1 with TRBJ1-2; TRBD1 is the table's D call and was not checked against the DNA. TRBV21-1 is a pseudogene segment. The CDR3 length is 14 residues.

The CDR3 spells CASSESVLAGEETQYF. The CDR3 DNA is TGCGCCAGCAGTGAGTCGGTACTAGCGGGAGAAGAGACCCAGTACTTC. The rearrangement links TRBV10-2 to TRBJ2-5; 11 bases line up with TRBD2. The CDR3 has 16 residues. Unmatched junction bases numbered 3, after V lost 0 bases and J lost 3 bases. Germline V gene data show CDR1 as WSHSY and CDR2 as SAAADI.

The rearrangement uses TRBV6-7 and TRBJ2-1; D gene ambiguous. TRBV6-7 counts as an open reading frame of uncertain function. The V end lost 6 bases, the J end lost 12 bases, and 18 bases lay between the germline ends. This CDR3 is built from 13 residues. CDR3 sequence: CASSPARWLSQFF. CDR3 DNA: TGTGCCAGCAGCCCCGCTCGATGGTTGTCGCAGTTCTTC.

The V gene is TRBV7-8, the J gene TRBJ2-7; TRBD2 agrees at 12 bases. Germline V gene data show CDR1 as SGHVS and CDR2 as FQNEAQ. V was clipped by 5 bases and J by 3 bases; unmatched bases: 5. The CDR3 loop spans 15 amino acids. The CDR3 sequence: CASSVTSGGYYEQYF. The CDR3 DNA reads as TGTGCCAGCAGCGTGACTAGCGGGGGTTACTACGAGCAGTACTTC.

This clone was observed a single time. The chain combines TRBV5-1 with TRBJ2-7; TRBD1 or TRBD2 may be the D gene (5 bases each). Germline loops: CDR1 SGHRS, CDR2 YFSETQ. CDR3 length equals 14 residues. Trimming shortened V by 5 bases and J by 7 bases, and 19 bases separated the two germline ends. The CDR3: CASRMTGRGFEQYF. The DNA for the CDR3 is TGCGCCAGCAGAATGACGGGACGGGGATTTGAGCAGTACTTC.

The J gene is TRBJ1-2, the V gene TRBV7-2, with D unresolved. The germline V gene has CDR1 SGHTA and CDR2 FQGNSA. Trimming took 1 base from V and 8 from J, leaving 17 bases between them. The CDR3 loop spans 15 amino acids. CDR3 in amino acids: CASSLEMRVAGGYTF. The CDR3 nucleotides read TGTGCCAGCAGCTTAGAAATGAGGGTAGCTGGGGGCTACACCTTC.

This clone was recorded a few times. The chain carries TRBV18 and TRBJ2-3, with 9 bases aligning to TRBD2. The J segment lost 0 bases and the V segment lost 1 base, leaving 5 bases of the junction unmatched. This CDR3 has 17 residues. The germline gives CDR1 KGHSH, CDR2 LQKENI. CDR3 in amino acids: CASSPLASGASTDTQYF. CDR3 bases: TGTGCCAGCTCACCACTGGCTAGCGGGGCTAGCACAGATACGCAGTATTTT.

V usage is TRBV6-1 and J usage is TRBJ1-1; no clear D gene. V lost 8 bases and J 4 bases, leaving 17 bases between the germline ends. From germline, CDR1 is MNHNS and CDR2 SASEGT. CDR3 size: 14 residues. The CDR3 reads CASGVKGWSTEAFF. The CDR3, as DNA: TGTGCCAGCGGTGTGAAGGGTTGGAGCACTGAAGCTTTCTTT.

The rearrangement links TRBV6-6 to TRBJ1-2; TRBD1 matches at 7 bases. The CDR3 loop spans 14 amino acids. Germline assignment: CDR1 MNHNY and CDR2 SVGAGI (reference sequence). V shed 2 bases and J 7 bases; nucleotides not matched to a gene: 7. In DNA, the CDR3 is TGTGCCAGCAGTTACCGACAGGGAACTATTGGCTACACCTTC. This sequence encodes CASSYRQGTIGYTF.

Of note for this clone: Other DNA sequences in this specimen translate into the identical CDR3. The V call is TRBV5-1, the J call TRBJ1-2; the D is unclear. Germline V gene data show CDR1 as SGHRS and CDR2 as YFSETQ. The CDR3 is 12 amino acids. The V and J ends lost 5 bases and 1 base respectively, with 6 bases between them. CDR3 nucleotides: TGCGCCAGCAGTAGAGATAACTATGGCTACACCTTC. Its protein is CASSRDNYGYTF. Full variable domain (missing parts from reference TRBV5-1 and TRBJ1-2): KAGVTQTPRYLIKTRGQQVTLSCSPISGHRSVSWYQQTPGQGLQFLFEYFSETQRNKGNFPGRFSGRQFSNSRSEMNVSTLELGDSALYLCASSRDNYGYTFGSGTRLTVV.

The chain combines TRBV5-1 with TRBJ2-3, with no clear D. Per germline, CDR1 SGHRS and CDR2 YFSETQ. V was trimmed by 0 bases and J by 1 base, leaving 9 bases between them. The CDR3 runs to 15 residues. Written as DNA, the CDR3 is TGCGCCAGCAGCTTGGAACGCAGTGGCACAGATACGCAGTATTTT. Translation: CASSLERSGTDTQYF.

V gene TRBV2 combines with J gene TRBJ1-1, with D perhaps matching TRBD1 (5 bases). The CDR3 is 13 amino acids. Deletions cut 6 bases from V and 1 base from J, with 9 bases between. From germline, CDR1 is SNHLY and CDR2 FYNNEI. The CDR3 reads CASSGQGNTEAFF. The CDR3 coding sequence is TGTGCCAGCAGCGGTCAGGGGAACACTGAAGCTTTCTTT.

This clone occurred once. The rearrangement joins TRBV5-1 to TRBJ2-5; 7 bases line up with TRBD1. Germline loops: CDR1 SGHRS, CDR2 YFSETQ. The V and J ends lost 4 bases and 2 bases, in that order; junction bases with no gene match: 2. This CDR3 spans 13 amino acids. The CDR3 here is CASSGGQQETQYF. The CDR3 DNA reads TGCGCCAGCAGCGGGGGACAGCAAGAGACCCAGTACTTC.

The chain uses TRBV11-2 and TRBJ2-7, with D perhaps TRBD1 or TRBD2 (7 bases each). V was shortened by 1 base and J by 9 bases, with 22 bases between the two germline ends. The CDR3 sequence is 16 residues long. Germline V CDR1 and CDR2: SGHAT, FQNNGV. CDR3 sequence reads: CASSLVLGEGALGQYF. CDR3 sequence (DNA): TGTGCCAGCAGCTTAGTCCTGGGGGAGGGGGCACTTGGGCAGTACTTC. Full variable domain (remainder filled in from reference TRBV11-2 and TRBJ2-7): EAGVAQSPRYKIIEKRQSVAFWCNPISGHATLYWYQQILGQGPKLLIQFQNNGVVDDSQLPKDRFSAERLKGVDSTLKIQPAKLEDSAVYLCASSLVLGEGALGQYFGPGTRLTVT.

The V gene is TRBV9, the J gene TRBJ2-7; maybe TRBD2 (6 bases). The CDR3 covers 15 residues. Germline CDR1 reads SGDLS; CDR2 reads YYNGEE. V dropped 0 bases and J dropped 4 bases, with 14 bases sitting between them. The CDR3 spells CASSVEGGLPYEQYF. The CDR3 DNA is TGTGCCAGCAGCGTAGAGGGAGGACTTCCTTACGAGCAGTACTTC.

This clone occurred once. One end of the junction fails to match germline, which may point to a read error. The chain uses TRBV6-5 and TRBJ1-5; possible D gene TRBD1, 5 bases. Per germline, CDR1 MNHEY and CDR2 SVGAGI. The CDR3 has 15 residues. CDR3: CASNYGAERNQPQHF. CDR3 nucleotide sequence: TGTGCCAGCAATTACGGGGCAGAACGTAATCAGCCCCAGCATTTT.

This sequence joins TRBV5-6 and TRBJ1-5, with D perhaps matching TRBD1 (5 bases). V was cut by 1 base and J by 1 base, with 12 bases left in between. CDR3 size: 16 residues. CDR1 and CDR2 (germline): SGHDT, YYEEEE. The CDR3 here is CASSLRYDSSNQPQHF. CDR3 nucleotide sequence: TGTGCCAGCAGCTTGAGATATGACAGCAGCAATCAGCCCCAGCATTTT.

This clone was counted between two and nine times. V gene TRBV15 combines with J gene TRBJ1-1; no clear D gene. Trimming took 1 base from V and 1 from J, leaving 4 bases between them. The CDR3 sequence is 13 residues long. Looked up from germline, CDR1 is LNHNV and CDR2 is YYDKDF (reference sequence). Written as DNA, the CDR3 is TGTGCCACCAGCAGAGGGGGGAACACTGAAGCTTTCTTT. It yields the protein CATSRGGNTEAFF.

The chain combines TRBV6-4 with TRBJ2-1, with D perhaps TRBD1 (5 bases). The CDR3 totals 15 residues. Trimming took 2 bases from V and 0 from J, leaving 8 bases between them. The germline gives CDR1 MRHNA, CDR2 SNTAGT. This CDR3 is CASSDGASSYNEQFF. As DNA, the CDR3 is TGTGCCAGCAGTGACGGGGCTAGCTCCTACAATGAGCAGTTCTTC.

The J gene is TRBJ2-1, the V gene TRBV5-1, with 10 bases aligning to TRBD2. Germline-derived CDR1 and CDR2 are SGHRS and YFSETQ. The V segment lost 4 bases and the J segment 4 bases; nucleotides outside the gene matches: 8. The CDR3 is 16 amino acids. CDR3 loop: CASSPQASGGYNEQFF. Written as DNA, the CDR3 is TGCGCCAGCAGCCCCCAGGCTAGCGGGGGTTACAATGAGCAGTTCTTC.

This sequence joins TRBV2 and TRBJ2-3, with 8 bases identical to TRBD2. V dropped 6 bases and J dropped 5; count of bases not matched to a gene: 7. The CDR3 runs 14 residues. CDR1 is SNHLY and CDR2 is FYNNEI in the germline V gene. The CDR3 region has the DNA TGTGCCAGCAGACTCGGACTAGCTGAAGATACGCAGTATTTT. Its protein is CASRLGLAEDTQYF.

This sequence joins TRBV13 and TRBJ1-2, with 7 bases lining up with TRBD1. In germline, CDR1 is PRHDT, CDR2 FYEKMQ (reference sequence). This CDR3 has 16 residues. Trimming took 0 bases from V and 4 from J; bases not matched to a gene: 8. The CDR3 bases are TGTGCCAGCAGCTTAGGCGGTCAGGGGGGACTCTATGGCTACACCTTC. Its translation is CASSLGGQGGLYGYTF.

The chain couples TRBV5-4 to TRBJ2-5, with TRBD2 matching 13 bases. Germline-derived CDR1 and CDR2 are SGHNT and YYREEE (reference sequence). Unmatched junction bases numbered 5, after V lost 0 bases and J lost 6 bases. This CDR3 is 16 amino acids long. As DNA, the CDR3 is TGTGCCAGCAGCTTGGTACTAGCGGGAGGGGATAAGACCCAGTACTTC. Its protein is CASSLVLAGGDKTQYF. Full variable domain (outside the CDR3, taken from reference TRBV5-4 and TRBJ2-5): ETGVTQSPTHLIKTRGQQVTLRCSSQSGHNTVSWYQQALGQGPQFIFQYYREEENGRGNFPPRFSGLQFPNYSSELNVNALELDDSALYLCASSLVLAGGDKTQYFGPGTRLLVL.

This clone showed up just a few times. The chain joins TRBV29-1 to TRBJ2-4, with TRBD2 matching 9 bases. Unmatched junction bases numbered 8, after V lost 7 bases and J lost 4 bases. CDR1 and CDR2 from the germline V gene are SQVTM and ANQGSEA. The CDR3 has 14 amino acids. CDR3: CSAIAGARKNIQYF. The CDR3 region has the DNA TGCAGCGCAATAGCGGGGGCCCGAAAAAACATTCAGTACTTC.

The V call is TRBV4-1, the J call TRBJ2-7; TRBD2 might be the D (6 bases). Germline CDR1 and CDR2: MGHRA and YSYEKL. The CDR3 covers 15 residues. V shed 1 base and J shed 0 bases, with 10 bases lying between them. Here the CDR3 DNA reads TGCGCCAGCAGCCAAGGTCGGGGGAGCTCCTACGAGCAGTACTTC. Its protein product is CASSQGRGSSYEQYF.